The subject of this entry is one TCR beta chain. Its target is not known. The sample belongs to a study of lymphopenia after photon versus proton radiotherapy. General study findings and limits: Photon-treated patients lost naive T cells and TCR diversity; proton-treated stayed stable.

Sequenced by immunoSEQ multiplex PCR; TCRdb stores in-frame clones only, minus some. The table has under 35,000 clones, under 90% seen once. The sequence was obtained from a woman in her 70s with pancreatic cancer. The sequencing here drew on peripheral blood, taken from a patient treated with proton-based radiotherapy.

CDR3 in amino acids: CASRGGSGELFF. The DNA of the CDR3 is TGTGCCAGCAGAGGGGGCTCCGGGGAGCTGTTTTTT. This chain uses TRBV9 with TRBJ2-2, with 7 bases aligning to TRBD1. Germline V lookup: CDR1 SGDLS, CDR2 YYNGEE. The CDR3 is 12 residues long. With V trimmed by 5 bases and J by 6 bases, 1 base remained unmatched.